This TCR beta chain was identified during a study of identical twins. Study-level points and caveats: Abundant cord blood beta clonotypes carried fewer insertions; memory repertoires showed none.

The donor group consisted entirely of healthy Caucasians. This clonotype has a count of ten or more. Its antigen is still unknown. V shed 4 bases and J 2 bases; nucleotides not matched to a gene: 3. CDR1 LGHDT and CDR2 YNNKEL come from the germline V gene (reference sequence). There are 14 residues in the CDR3. TCRdb re-analysed the 5' RACE reads in MiXCR, keeping a single row per CDR3 protein. The sample shows under 250,000 distinct CDR3 sequences, approximately 7.8% of them seen only once. In addition, the sample was reused for a study of yellow fever vaccine responses in identical twins.

Sequenced sample: CD8+ T cells sorted from blood. The receptor comes from a woman aged 18-30 years in good health. The chain is built from TRBV3-1 and TRBJ2-3, with 7 bases identical to TRBD2. The CDR3 sequence: CASSLGLVTDTQYF. In nucleotides, the CDR3 is TGTGCCAGCAGCCTTGGACTAGTCACAGATACGCAGTATTTT.